This T cell receptor beta chain was captured in a study of T-cell reconstitution after alpha-beta-depleted transplantation in children. The CDR3 loop spans 12 amino acids. The V gene lost 0 bases and the J gene lost 4 bases, with 6 bases spanning the gap. Germline lookup yields CDR1 DFQATT and CDR2 SNEGSKA (reference sequence). The table lists this clonotype with many counts. Unique molecular identifiers were incorporated into the prepared TCRbeta library. TCRdb ran MiXCR on the PCR reads and lists one entry per CDR3 protein. The sample includes fewer than 550,000 distinct CDR3 sequences, roughly 11% of them seen just once.

The TCR sequence derives from a human donor who donated a stem cell graft to a child with acute myeloid leukemia. The chain uses TRBV20-1 and TRBJ1-1; no clear D gene. The sample here was PBMCs from the stem cell graft donor, taken from the stem cell graft. CDR3 nucleotides: TGCAGTGCTAGAGATCGTCCCACTGAAGCTTTCTTT. Protein sequence: CSARDRPTEAFF.